This is a list of T cell receptor beta chains from one sample in a study of blood T cell repertoires in COVID-19. Data came from immunoSEQ multiplex PCR; TCRdb stores just in-frame clones and leaves some out. Among some 130,000 clones listed, about 86% were seen once. Sequenced material: PBMCs or T cells enriched from blood (not recorded which). The receptors were gathered from a middle-aged man with acute COVID-19. Each CDR3 is given without its conserved first and last residue. Fields, in order: J gene, V gene, CDR3 protein.

J: TRBJ1-5; V: TRBV2; CDR3: ASSETGGVNQPQH
J: TRBJ2-7; V: TRBV24-1; CDR3: ATSHPDTYEQY
J: TRBJ2-3; V: TRBV6-6; CDR3: ASSLGLRGDTQY
J: TRBJ2-1; V: TRBV11-2; CDR3: ASSLGPQSANEQF
J: TRBJ2-2; V: TRBV6-5; CDR3: ASSYSTGGTGELF
J: TRBJ2-5; V: TRBV5-1; CDR3: ASEITGNPQETQY
J: TRBJ2-5; V: TRBV28; CDR3: ASSLIRDRPETQY
J: TRBJ2-1; V: TRBV21-1; CDR3: ASSTPTRVEAGTRSYNEQF
J: TRBJ1-2; V: TRBV9; CDR3: ASSPRQGASINYGYT
J: TRBJ1-3; V: TRBV6-5; CDR3: ASSYRTGGGNTIY
J: TRBJ1-2; V: TRBV27; CDR3: ASSLSTGNGYT
J: TRBJ1-2; V: TRBV30; CDR3: AWRRDSNYGYT
J: TRBJ1-4; V: TRBV7-9; CDR3: ASSLEGVGTNEKLF
J: TRBJ2-3; V: TRBV7-3; CDR3: ASSLSGDRAIDTQY
J: TRBJ2-2; V: TRBV5-1; CDR3: ASGPTPGVGELF
J: TRBJ1-3; V: TRBV5-1; CDR3: ASSLNPGEVSGNTIY
J: TRBJ2-7; V: TRBV19; CDR3: ATQGRQGVVEQY
J: TRBJ2-1; V: TRBV11-3; CDR3: ASSPPGLLNEQF
J: TRBJ2-1; V: TRBV3-1/TRBV3-2; CDR3: ASSLRTSGRNEQF
J: TRBJ1-2; V: TRBV3-1/TRBV3-2; CDR3: ASTHSRGYGGYT
J: TRBJ2-7; V: TRBV29-1; CDR3: SVVRTGNIYEQY
J: TRBJ2-3; V: TRBV6-1; CDR3: ASSEAPSGAIGRDTQY
J: TRBJ2-1; V: TRBV3-1/TRBV3-2; CDR3: ASSPPGNSGGPF
J: TRBJ2-2; V: TRBV6-5; CDR3: ASSYSSWTDTGELF
J: TRBJ2-2; V: TRBV12-5; CDR3: ASGLVYAEAGELF
J: TRBJ1-1; V: TRBV7-9; CDR3: ASSFQGTSTHKAF
J: TRBJ1-2; V: TRBV5-4; CDR3: ASSLDKTYGYT
J: TRBJ2-7; V: TRBV11-3; CDR3: ASSLGGTGAYEQY
J: TRBJ1-1; V: TRBV20-1; CDR3: SASQAGGDTEAF
J: TRBJ2-7; V: TRBV20-1; CDR3: SAAGNNEQY
J: TRBJ2-3; V: TRBV5-1; CDR3: ASSPTSGGTDTQY
J: TRBJ2-2; V: TRBV25-1; CDR3: ASSRRSRAGELF
J: TRBJ1-6; V: TRBV19; CDR3: ASTFVRENSPLH
J: TRBJ1-2; V: TRBV19; CDR3: ASSRTGNYGYT
J: TRBJ1-4; V: TRBV30; CDR3: AWSPTHSGLF
J: TRBJ2-2; V: TRBV2; CDR3: ASSSGQGGTGELF
J: TRBJ1-5; V: TRBV19; CDR3: ASSSLDQPQH
J: TRBJ2-7; V: TRBV3-1/TRBV3-2; CDR3: ASSPLAGGSYEQY
J: TRBJ2-1; V: TRBV10-1; CDR3: ASSESGDGLRNEQF
J: TRBJ1-2; V: TRBV6-5; CDR3: ASTTGSLYGYT
J: TRBJ1-1; V: TRBV6-5; CDR3: ASSPRQAGDTEAF
J: TRBJ2-7; V: TRBV5-4; CDR3: ASSESGFYEQY
J: TRBJ1-2; V: TRBV6-5; CDR3: ASRDTGVNYGYT
J: TRBJ1-1; V: TRBV7-3; CDR3: ASSLEGNTEAF
J: TRBJ2-1; V: TRBV2; CDR3: ASSGTGEPSYNEQF
J: TRBJ1-2; V: TRBV9; CDR3: ASSPANYGYT
J: TRBJ2-3; V: TRBV6-5; CDR3: ASSPGGVTDTQY
J: TRBJ2-1; V: TRBV28; CDR3: ASIPRSGTGGHNEQF
J: TRBJ2-3; V: TRBV28; CDR3: ASSSGVLGFPDTQY
J: TRBJ2-4; V: TRBV3-1/TRBV3-2; CDR3: ASSLRDRRY
J: TRBJ2-1; V: TRBV29-1; CDR3: SVDPGGGNEQF
J: TRBJ2-5; V: TRBV11-3; CDR3: ASSLTGQGQETQY
J: TRBJ2-7; V: TRBV2; CDR3: ASRLAGSYEQY
J: TRBJ2-7; V: TRBV7-9; CDR3: AYAGAHEQY
J: TRBJ1-2; V: TRBV7-9; CDR3: ASTLTGQDGYT
J: TRBJ1-5; V: TRBV18; CDR3: ASSPEDRDAQPQH
J: TRBJ1-4; V: TRBV12-5; CDR3: ASGLYRVGEATNEKLF